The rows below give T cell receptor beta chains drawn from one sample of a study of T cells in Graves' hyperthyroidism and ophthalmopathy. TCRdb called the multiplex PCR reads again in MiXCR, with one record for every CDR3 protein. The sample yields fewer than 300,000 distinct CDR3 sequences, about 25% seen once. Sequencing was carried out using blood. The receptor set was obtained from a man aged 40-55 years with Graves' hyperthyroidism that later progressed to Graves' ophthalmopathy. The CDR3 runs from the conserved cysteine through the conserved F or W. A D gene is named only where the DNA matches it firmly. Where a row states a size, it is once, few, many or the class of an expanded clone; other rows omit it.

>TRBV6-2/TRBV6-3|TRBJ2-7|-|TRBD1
CASCNHRDRPYEQYF
TGTGCCAGCTGTAATCACAGGGACAGACCCTACGAGCAGTACTTC
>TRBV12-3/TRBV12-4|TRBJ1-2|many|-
CASSLTVWGYTF
TGTGCCAGCAGTTTGACGGTATGGGGCTACACCTTC
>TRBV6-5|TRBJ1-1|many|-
CASSSLRTPNTEAFF
TGTGCCAGCAGTTCACTTCGGACACCTAACACTGAAGCTTTCTTT
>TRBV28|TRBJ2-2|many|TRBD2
CASRSGLTGELFF
TGTGCCAGCCGTAGCGGGCTTACCGGGGAGCTGTTTTTT
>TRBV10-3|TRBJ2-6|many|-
CAISDSGVGANVLTF
TGTGCCATCAGTGATTCTGGGGTTGGGGCCAACGTCCTGACTTTC
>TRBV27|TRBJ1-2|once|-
CASSLWSNYGYTF
TGTGCCAGCAGTTTGTGGTCTAACTATGGCTACACCTTC
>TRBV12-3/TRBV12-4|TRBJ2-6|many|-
CASSRSGVVEVLTF
TGTGCCAGCAGTCGATCGGGGGTTGTGGAAGTCCTGACTTTC
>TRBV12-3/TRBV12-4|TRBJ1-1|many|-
CASSSPPGVEAFF
TGTGCCAGCAGTTCACCGCCGGGAGTTGAAGCTTTCTTT
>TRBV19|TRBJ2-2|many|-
CASSIEQWAGELFF
TGTGCCAGTAGTATAGAACAGTGGGCCGGGGAGCTGTTTTTT
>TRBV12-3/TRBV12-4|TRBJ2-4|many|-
CASSLSAKNIQYF
TGTGCCAGCAGTTTGTCGGCCAAAAACATTCAGTACTTC
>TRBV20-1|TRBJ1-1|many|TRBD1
CSASGGTANTEAFF
TGCAGTGCTAGTGGGGGGACAGCGAACACTGAAGCTTTCTTT
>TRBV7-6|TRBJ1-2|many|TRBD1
CASSGGMDYGYTF
TGTGCCAGCTCAGGGGGCATGGACTATGGCTACACCTTC
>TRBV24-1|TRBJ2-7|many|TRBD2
CATSDSQRDPFYEQYF
TGTGCCACCAGTGATTCCCAGCGGGACCCCTTCTACGAGCAGTACTTC
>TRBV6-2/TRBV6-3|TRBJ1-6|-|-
CASSRDGNNSPLHF
TGTGCCAGCAGTCGGGACGGCAATAATTCACCCCTCCACTTT
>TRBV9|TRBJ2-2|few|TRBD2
CASSVEGGLAGGVELFF
TGTGCCAGCAGCGTAGAAGGGGGACTAGCGGGAGGCGTGGAGCTGTTTTTT
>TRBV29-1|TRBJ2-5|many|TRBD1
CSARTGGAETQYF
TGCAGCGCTAGGACAGGGGGCGCGGAGACCCAGTACTTC
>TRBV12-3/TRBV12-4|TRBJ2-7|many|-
CASSFLEGGEQYF
TGTGCCAGCAGTTTCCTCGAAGGAGGCGAGCAGTACTTC
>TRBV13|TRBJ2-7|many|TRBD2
CASSLSKRGTVYEQYF
TGTGCCAGCAGCTTATCAAAGCGGGGTACAGTCTACGAGCAGTACTTC
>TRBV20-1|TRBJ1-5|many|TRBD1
CSAREQGGGLRPQHF
TGCAGTGCTAGAGAACAGGGGGGGGGTCTGCGGCCCCAGCATTTT
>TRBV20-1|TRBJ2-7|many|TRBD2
CSARPAVAGVYEQYF
TGCAGTGCTAGACCCGCGGTAGCGGGAGTGTACGAGCAGTACTTC
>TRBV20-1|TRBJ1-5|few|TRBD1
CSARADRDNQPQHF
TGCAGTGCTAGAGCGGACAGGGACAATCAGCCCCAGCATTTT
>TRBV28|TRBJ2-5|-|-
CASSSTESEGQVETQYF
TGTGCCAGCAGCAGCACCGAGTCGGAGGGCCAGGTGGAGACCCAGTACTTC